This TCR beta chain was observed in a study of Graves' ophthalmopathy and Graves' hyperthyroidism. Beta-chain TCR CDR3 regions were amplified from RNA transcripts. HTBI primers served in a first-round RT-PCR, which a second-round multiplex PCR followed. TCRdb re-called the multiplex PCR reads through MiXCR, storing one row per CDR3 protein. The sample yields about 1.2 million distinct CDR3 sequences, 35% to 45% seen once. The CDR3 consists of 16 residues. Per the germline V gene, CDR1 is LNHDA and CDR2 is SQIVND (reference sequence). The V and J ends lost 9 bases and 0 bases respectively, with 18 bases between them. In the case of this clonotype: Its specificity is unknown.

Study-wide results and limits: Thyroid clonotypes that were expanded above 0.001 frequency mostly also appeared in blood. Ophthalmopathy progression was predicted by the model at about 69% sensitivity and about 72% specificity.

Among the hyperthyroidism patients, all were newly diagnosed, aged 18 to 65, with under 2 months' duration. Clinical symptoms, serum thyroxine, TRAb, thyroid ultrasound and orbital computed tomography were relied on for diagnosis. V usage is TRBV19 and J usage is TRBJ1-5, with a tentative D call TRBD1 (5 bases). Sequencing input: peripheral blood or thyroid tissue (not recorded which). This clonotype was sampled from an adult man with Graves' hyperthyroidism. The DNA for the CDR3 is TGTGCCAGCAGTTACCTCCGCGGACATAGCAATCAGCCCCAGCATTTT. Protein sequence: CASSYLRGHSNQPQHF.